The 16 T cell receptor beta chains below come from one sample, sequenced in a study of cytomegalovirus exposure and HLA in healthy donors. This table comes from immunoSEQ multiplex PCR, and its TCRdb copy is limited to in-frame clones, with some not included. The sample has under 350,000 clones; 65% to 90% are singletons. Input material: PBMCs. Source of these receptors: a woman between 18 and 30 years old in good health and CMV-seronegative.

This chain links TRBV30 with TRBJ2-7; the D is unclear. V lost 1 base to trimming and J lost 7 bases, with 8 bases between them. The V gene's germline CDR1 is GTSNPN and CDR2 SVGIG (reference sequence). CDR3 size: 11 residues. CDR3 sequence (DNA): TGTGCCTGGAGTGAAATGAGGGAGCAGTACTTC. This encodes CAWSEMREQYF.

The gene calls are TRBV10-1 and TRBJ2-7; a possible D gene is TRBD2 (5 bases). V shed 9 bases and J shed 0 bases, with 15 bases lying between them. CDR3 size: 14 residues. CDR1 and CDR2 (germline): WNHNN, SYGVQD (reference sequence). This CDR3 is CASSEGLSSYEQYF. Written as DNA, the CDR3 is TGCGCCAGTTCTGAGGGATTAAGCTCCTACGAGCAGTACTTC.

The rearrangement uses TRBV30 and TRBJ1-4, with 7 nucleotides matching TRBD1. J lost 0 bases, V lost 2 bases, and 6 bases had no gene match. The CDR3 loop spans 16 amino acids. Per germline, CDR1 GTSNPN and CDR2 SVGIG (reference sequence). The DNA for the CDR3 is TGTGCCTGGAGTATCCGACAGGGCGCAACTAATGAAAAACTGTTTTTT. Translating gives CAWSIRQGATNEKLFF.

The chain has TRBV7-8 and TRBJ1-1, with D hard to call. The germline V gene encodes CDR1 SGHVS and CDR2 FQNEAQ. This CDR3 region has 12 residues. Trimming stripped 4 bases from V and 1 base from J, with 4 bases between. Here the CDR3 DNA reads TGTGCCAGCAGCTCCTCGAACACTGAAGCTTTCTTT. It yields the protein CASSSSNTEAFF.

On this clone itself: The identical CDR3 is also encoded by other nucleotide sequences in the sample. V is TRBV7-2 and J is TRBJ1-3, with D perhaps TRBD1 (5 bases). Trimming stripped 4 bases from V and 3 bases from J, with 10 bases between. The CDR3 extends over 14 amino acids. The germline gives CDR1 SGHTA, CDR2 FQGNSA. CDR3 DNA: TGTGCCAGCAGCTCCAGGGTGAGTGGAAACACCATATATTTT. It is translated as CASSSRVSGNTIYF.

The CDR3 region has the DNA TGTGCCAGCAGCTTTCCTGGGCAGTCCTACGAGCAGTACTTC. Encoded protein: CASSFPGQSYEQYF. The rearrangement uses TRBV5-6 and TRBJ2-7; D remains ambiguous. CDR1 and CDR2 (germline): SGHDT, YYEEEE. The CDR3 contains 14 residues. V was trimmed by 2 bases and J by 1 base, leaving 10 bases between them. Together with reference TRBV5-6 and TRBJ2-7, the CDR3 gives the full variable domain: DAGVTQSPTHLIKTRGQQVTLRCSPKSGHDTVSWYQQALGQGPQFIFQYYEEEERQRGNFPDRFSGHQFPNYSSELNVNALLLGDSALYLCASSFPGQSYEQYFGPGTRLTVT.

This clone has just a few counts. The rearrangement links TRBV5-4 to TRBJ1-2, with 8 bases matching TRBD1. CDR1 is SGHNT and CDR2 is YYREEE in the germline V gene (reference sequence). V lost 2 bases, J lost 7 bases, and 4 bases stayed unmatched. The CDR3 covers 13 residues. Here the CDR3 DNA reads TGTGCCAGCAGCTTCGGACAGGGTACTGGCTACACCTTC. It is translated as CASSFGQGTGYTF.

The rearrangement uses TRBV30 and TRBJ2-7; D is perhaps TRBD2 (7 bases). The CDR3 contains 13 residues. With 5 bases removed from V and 5 bases from J, the gap between germline ends came to 16 bases. Germline V gene lookup returns CDR1 GTSNPN and CDR2 SVGIG (reference sequence). The CDR3 nucleotides are TGTGCCTGGGGGAGGGGGGTCGTCAACGAGCAGTACTTC. This encodes CAWGRGVVNEQYF.

The V and J genes are TRBV6-1 and TRBJ2-6; D is possibly TRBD1 (5 bases). CDR1 is MNHNS, CDR2 SASEGT, per germline. The CDR3 is 16 residues long. V was pared by 4 bases and J by 0 bases, with 10 bases between. The CDR3 coding sequence is TGTGCCAGCAGTGTGACAGCAAGCTCTGGGGCCAACGTCCTGACTTTC. Amino acid sequence: CASSVTASSGANVLTF.

The J gene is TRBJ1-1, the V gene TRBV7-2, with 7 positions matching TRBD1. Germline V CDR1 and CDR2: SGHTA, FQGNSA. V shed 5 bases and J 4 bases; nucleotides not matched to a gene: 10. This CDR3 spans 15 amino acids. The CDR3 DNA reads TGTGCCAGCAGCCCCAGGGGGAGGAGATTCACTGAAGCTTTCTTT. Encoded protein: CASSPRGRRFTEAFF.

The chain carries TRBV18 and TRBJ1-1, with D tentatively TRBD1 (5 bases). The CDR3 length is 15 residues. V gave up 6 bases and J gave up 0 bases, with 14 bases separating them. Germline CDR1 is KGHSH and CDR2 is LQKENI. CDR3 loop: CASSTGSGMNTEAFF. The CDR3 bases are TGTGCCAGCTCCACCGGATCAGGGATGAACACTGAAGCTTTCTTT.

The chain recombines TRBV6-5 with TRBJ1-5, with 7 bases identical to TRBD1. Trimming cost V 6 bases and J 2 bases; bases outside gene matches: 4. This CDR3 spans 14 amino acids. Germline-derived CDR1 and CDR2 are MNHEY and SVGAGI. The CDR3 spells CASSLGTGNQPQHF. The DNA of the CDR3 is TGTGCCAGCAGCCTAGGGACAGGCAATCAGCCCCAGCATTTT.

The genes are TRBV18 and TRBJ1-5, with 8 bases aligning to TRBD1. CDR3 length: 17 amino acids. Germline V gives CDR1 KGHSH, CDR2 LQKENI. V lost 6 bases and J lost 0; bases outside the gene matches: 10. The CDR3 nucleotides are TGTGCCAGCTCCCGAAATACAGGGGGGAATAGCAATCAGCCCCAGCATTTT. The encoded protein is CASSRNTGGNSNQPQHF.

This sequence joins TRBV6-5 and TRBJ1-2; TRBD1 matches at 9 bases. Germline values: CDR1 MNHEY, CDR2 SVGAGI. Trimming cost V 1 base and J 2 bases; bases outside gene matches: 2. The CDR3 contains 15 residues. CDR3 residues: CASSYLTGGNYGYTF. The CDR3 DNA is TGTGCCAGCAGTTACTTGACAGGGGGGAACTATGGCTACACCTTC.

The chain is built from TRBV28 and TRBJ1-1, with D possibly matching TRBD1 (6 bases). Trimming removed 2 bases at V and 1 base at J, with 14 bases between. CDR1 MDHEN and CDR2 SYDVKM come from the germline V gene. The CDR3 consists of 16 residues. Here the CDR3 DNA reads TGTGCCAGCAGTTTAAGGGACATTTTAGGGAACACTGAAGCTTTCTTT. Encoded protein: CASSLRDILGNTEAFF.

The chain employs TRBV27 and TRBJ1-1; possibly TRBD1 for D (5 bases). This CDR3 region has 14 residues. Per the germline V gene, CDR1 is MNHEY and CDR2 is SMNVEV (reference sequence). The ends were cut back, 5 bases at V and 3 bases at J, with 13 bases in the middle. CDR3 DNA sequence: TGTGCCAGCAGTCCCCTGCGACAGCACACTGAAGCTTTCTTT. This gives the protein CASSPLRQHTEAFF.